The rows below give T cell receptor beta chains drawn from one sample of a study of cytomegalovirus exposure and HLA in healthy donors. Measured with immunoSEQ multiplex PCR; TCRdb has only the in-frame clones, and not every one. The sample data list fewer than 85,000 clones. Sequenced input: PBMCs. These receptor sequences come from a man aged 45-65 years in good health and CMV-seropositive. CDR3s include the opening cysteine and the closing phenylalanine or tryptophan. Each record gives: D gene, clone size, J gene, V gene, CDR3 protein, CDR3 DNA. D genes are given only for firm matches. Some rows have no size entry. The others give once, few or many, or a class for an expanded clone.

d_gene: NA
abundance: NA
j_gene: TRBJ2-3
v_gene: TRBV7-2
CDR3aa: CASSSGNPSTDTQYF
CDR3nt: TGTGCCAGCTCCTCAGGAAATCCTAGCACAGATACGCAGTATTTT

d_gene: TRBD1
abundance: NA
j_gene: TRBJ1-2
v_gene: TRBV7-2
CDR3aa: CASSDDRGGYGYTF
CDR3nt: TGTGCCAGCAGCGATGACAGGGGAGGCTATGGCTACACCTTC

d_gene: NA
abundance: NA
j_gene: TRBJ1-1
v_gene: TRBV12-5
CDR3aa: CASGLGGPNTEAFF
CDR3nt: TGTGCTAGTGGTTTAGGAGGGCCTAACACTGAAGCTTTCTTT

d_gene: TRBD1
abundance: NA
j_gene: TRBJ2-3
v_gene: TRBV30
CDR3aa: CAWSVGDRGPQDTQYF
CDR3nt: TGTGCCTGGAGCGTAGGGGACAGGGGGCCGCAAGATACGCAGTATTTT

d_gene: NA
abundance: NA
j_gene: TRBJ1-1
v_gene: TRBV5-1
CDR3aa: CASSLVGGYNTEAFF
CDR3nt: TGCGCCAGCAGCTTGGTGGGGGGTTATAACACTGAAGCTTTCTTT

d_gene: NA
abundance: NA
j_gene: TRBJ2-2
v_gene: TRBV5-8
CDR3aa: CASSYRGGTGELFF
CDR3nt: TGTGCCAGCAGCTACAGGGGAGGAACCGGGGAGCTGTTTTTT

d_gene: TRBD1
abundance: NA
j_gene: TRBJ1-5
v_gene: TRBV10-3
CDR3aa: CAISESKGGGQPQHF
CDR3nt: TGTGCCATCAGTGAGTCGAAAGGGGGCGGTCAGCCCCAGCATTTT

d_gene: TRBD1
abundance: NA
j_gene: TRBJ1-2
v_gene: TRBV18
CDR3aa: CASSPQGARGYTF
CDR3nt: TGTGCCAGCTCACCGCAGGGGGCGAGGGGCTACACCTTC

d_gene: NA
abundance: medium-sized
j_gene: TRBJ1-1
v_gene: TRBV10-3
CDR3aa: CAISVGGDMNTEAFF
CDR3nt: TGTGCCATCAGTGTAGGGGGGGACATGAACACTGAAGCTTTCTTT

d_gene: NA
abundance: NA
j_gene: TRBJ2-7
v_gene: TRBV5-1
CDR3aa: CASSFGLTSYEQYF
CDR3nt: TGCGCCAGCAGCTTCGGACTGACTTCCTACGAGCAGTACTTC

d_gene: TRBD2
abundance: NA
j_gene: TRBJ2-1
v_gene: TRBV5-1
CDR3aa: CASSLGLAGGLSEQFF
CDR3nt: TGCGCCAGCAGCTTGGGACTAGCGGGAGGCCTCAGTGAGCAGTTCTTC

d_gene: NA
abundance: NA
j_gene: TRBJ1-5
v_gene: TRBV7-2
CDR3aa: CASSLGGTSHQPQHF
CDR3nt: TGTGCCAGCAGCTTAGGTGGCACATCCCATCAGCCCCAGCATTTT

d_gene: TRBD2
abundance: NA
j_gene: TRBJ2-3
v_gene: TRBV19
CDR3aa: CDSRKLEGLAVSTDTQYF
CDR3nt: TGTGACTCCAGGAAGTTGGAGGGTCTAGCGGTTAGCACAGATACGCAGTATTTT

d_gene: NA
abundance: NA
j_gene: TRBJ1-4
v_gene: TRBV11-2
CDR3aa: CASSPEGGSYEKLFF
CDR3nt: TGTGCCAGCAGCCCAGAAGGGGGATCCTATGAAAAACTGTTTTTT

d_gene: TRBD1
abundance: NA
j_gene: TRBJ1-2
v_gene: TRBV19
CDR3aa: CATLRGGTGGFYGYTF
CDR3nt: TGTGCCACCTTAAGGGGTGGGACAGGGGGGTTCTATGGCTACACCTTC

d_gene: NA
abundance: NA
j_gene: TRBJ2-3
v_gene: TRBV7-3
CDR3aa: CASSSQGGDTQYF
CDR3nt: TGTGCCAGCAGCTCCCAGGGGGGAGATACGCAGTATTTT

d_gene: NA
abundance: NA
j_gene: TRBJ2-2
v_gene: TRBV7-3
CDR3aa: CAIRGNTGELFF
CDR3nt: TGTGCCATTCGGGGAAACACCGGGGAGCTGTTTTTT

d_gene: TRBD1
abundance: NA
j_gene: TRBJ1-2
v_gene: TRBV2
CDR3aa: CARGDRELDGYTF
CDR3nt: TGTGCCAGGGGGGACAGGGAACTGGATGGCTACACCTTC

d_gene: NA
abundance: NA
j_gene: TRBJ1-4
v_gene: TRBV5-1
CDR3aa: CASSAQGRNEKLFF
CDR3nt: TGCGCCAGCAGCGCGCAGGGGCGGAATGAAAAACTGTTTTTT

d_gene: NA
abundance: NA
j_gene: TRBJ2-2
v_gene: TRBV14
CDR3aa: CASSYGTLPGELFF
CDR3nt: TGTGCCAGCAGCTATGGGACTCTCCCCGGGGAGCTGTTTTTT

d_gene: NA
abundance: NA
j_gene: TRBJ2-5
v_gene: TRBV6-5
CDR3aa: CASSGGLAETQYF
CDR3nt: TGTGCCAGCAGTGGGGGACTCGCCGAGACCCAGTACTTC

d_gene: NA
abundance: NA
j_gene: TRBJ1-1
v_gene: TRBV6-1
CDR3aa: CATGAGENTEAFF
CDR3nt: TGTGCCACCGGAGCGGGTGAGAACACTGAAGCTTTCTTT

d_gene: NA
abundance: NA
j_gene: TRBJ2-3
v_gene: TRBV11-2
CDR3aa: CASSFLLAVSTDTQYF
CDR3nt: TGTGCCAGCAGCTTTTTGTTAGCGGTTAGCACAGATACGCAGTATTTT

d_gene: NA
abundance: NA
j_gene: TRBJ2-5
v_gene: TRBV10-3
CDR3aa: CATKGRLGETQYF
CDR3nt: TGTGCCACCAAAGGGAGGTTGGGAGAGACCCAGTACTTC

d_gene: TRBD1
abundance: NA
j_gene: TRBJ2-1
v_gene: TRBV30
CDR3aa: CAWTTGGYYNEQFF
CDR3nt: TGTGCCTGGACTACAGGGGGTTACTACAATGAGCAGTTCTTC

d_gene: TRBD2
abundance: NA
j_gene: TRBJ2-4
v_gene: TRBV29-1
CDR3aa: CSVEARTSEYPVAKNIQYF
CDR3nt: TGCAGCGTTGAGGCAAGGACTAGCGAATACCCTGTAGCCAAAAACATTCAGTACTTC

d_gene: NA
abundance: NA
j_gene: TRBJ2-7
v_gene: TRBV5-6
CDR3aa: CASSPGVRDYEQYF
CDR3nt: TGTGCCAGCAGCCCGGGGGTTAGGGACTACGAGCAGTACTTC

d_gene: TRBD2
abundance: NA
j_gene: TRBJ2-3
v_gene: TRBV7-8
CDR3aa: CASSLALAITTDTQYF
CDR3nt: TGTGCCAGCAGCTTAGCACTAGCGATAACCACAGATACGCAGTATTTT

d_gene: NA
abundance: NA
j_gene: TRBJ1-1
v_gene: TRBV19
CDR3aa: CASSIRGTEAFF
CDR3nt: TGTGCCAGTAGTATCAGGGGCACTGAAGCTTTCTTT

d_gene: TRBD1
abundance: NA
j_gene: TRBJ2-3
v_gene: TRBV14
CDR3aa: CASSPGQRRTDTQYF
CDR3nt: TGTGCCAGCAGCCCGGGACAGAGACGCACAGATACGCAGTATTTT

d_gene: NA
abundance: NA
j_gene: TRBJ2-3
v_gene: TRBV19
CDR3aa: CASSKGIFSLSTDTQYF
CDR3nt: TGTGCCAGTAGCAAGGGGATTTTTTCGCTTAGCACAGATACGCAGTATTTT

d_gene: TRBD1
abundance: NA
j_gene: TRBJ2-5
v_gene: TRBV5-1
CDR3aa: CASSLAPTGEGETQYF
CDR3nt: TGCGCCAGCAGCTTGGCCCCCACAGGGGAAGGGGAGACCCAGTACTTC

d_gene: NA
abundance: NA
j_gene: TRBJ1-2
v_gene: TRBV5-1
CDR3aa: CASSLGRSNYGYTF
CDR3nt: TGCGCCAGCAGCTTGGGGAGAAGTAACTATGGCTACACCTTC

d_gene: TRBD2
abundance: NA
j_gene: TRBJ2-5
v_gene: TRBV19
CDR3aa: CASSIFGRGGETQYF
CDR3nt: TGTGCCAGTAGTATCTTCGGGCGGGGGGGAGAGACCCAGTACTTC

d_gene: NA
abundance: NA
j_gene: TRBJ1-2
v_gene: TRBV6-1
CDR3aa: CASSENAASTSVNYGYTF
CDR3nt: TGTGCCAGCAGTGAAAACGCTGCTTCGACATCCGTTAACTATGGCTACACCTTC

d_gene: TRBD2
abundance: NA
j_gene: TRBJ2-3
v_gene: TRBV6-1
CDR3aa: CASSEPGLAGVDTQYF
CDR3nt: TGTGCCAGCAGTGAGCCGGGACTAGCGGGAGTAGATACGCAGTATTTT

d_gene: TRBD2
abundance: NA
j_gene: TRBJ2-1
v_gene: TRBV5-1
CDR3aa: CASSSPSSGGAGNEQFF
CDR3nt: TGCGCCAGCAGCTCTCCGAGTAGCGGGGGGGCCGGGAATGAGCAGTTCTTC

d_gene: NA
abundance: NA
j_gene: TRBJ2-5
v_gene: TRBV4-1
CDR3aa: CASSQEGSVTGETQYF
CDR3nt: TGCGCCAGCAGCCAAGAAGGTTCGGTGACCGGGGAGACCCAGTACTTC

d_gene: NA
abundance: NA
j_gene: TRBJ1-2
v_gene: TRBV27
CDR3aa: CASTTTGGRGYTF
CDR3nt: TGTGCCAGCACCACCACGGGGGGGCGCGGCTACACCTTC

d_gene: NA
abundance: NA
j_gene: TRBJ1-3
v_gene: TRBV6-5
CDR3aa: CASSSPGLISGNTIYF
CDR3nt: TGTGCCAGCAGTTCCCCGGGACTTATCTCTGGAAACACCATATATTTT

d_gene: NA
abundance: NA
j_gene: TRBJ2-1
v_gene: TRBV9
CDR3aa: CASSVEVGWESYNEQFF
CDR3nt: TGTGCCAGCAGCGTAGAAGTTGGGTGGGAGTCCTACAATGAGCAGTTCTTC